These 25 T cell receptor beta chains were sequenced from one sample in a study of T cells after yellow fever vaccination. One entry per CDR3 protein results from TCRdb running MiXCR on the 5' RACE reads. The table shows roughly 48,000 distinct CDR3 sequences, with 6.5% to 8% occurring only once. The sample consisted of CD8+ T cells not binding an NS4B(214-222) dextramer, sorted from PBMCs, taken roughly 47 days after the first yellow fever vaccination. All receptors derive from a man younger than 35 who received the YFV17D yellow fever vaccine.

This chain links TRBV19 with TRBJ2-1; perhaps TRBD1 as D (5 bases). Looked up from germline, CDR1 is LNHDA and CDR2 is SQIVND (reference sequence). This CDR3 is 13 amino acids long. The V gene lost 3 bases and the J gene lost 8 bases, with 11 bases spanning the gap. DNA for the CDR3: TGTGCCAGTAGTATCAGCTGGGGCCATGAGCAGTTCTTC. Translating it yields CASSISWGHEQFF.

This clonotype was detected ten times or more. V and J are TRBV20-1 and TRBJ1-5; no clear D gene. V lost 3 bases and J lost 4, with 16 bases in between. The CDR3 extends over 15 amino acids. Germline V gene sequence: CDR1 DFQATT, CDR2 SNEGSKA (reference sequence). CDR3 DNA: TGCAGTGCTAGTTCGGCAGGAGGGTATAATCAGCCCCAGCATTTT. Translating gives CSASSAGGYNQPQHF.

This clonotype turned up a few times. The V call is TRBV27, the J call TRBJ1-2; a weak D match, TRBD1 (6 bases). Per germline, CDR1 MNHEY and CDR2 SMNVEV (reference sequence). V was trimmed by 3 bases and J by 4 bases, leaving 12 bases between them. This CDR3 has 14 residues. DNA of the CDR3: TGTGCCAGCAGTTTGAGGGGGGGCAGCTATGGCTACACCTTC. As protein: CASSLRGGSYGYTF.

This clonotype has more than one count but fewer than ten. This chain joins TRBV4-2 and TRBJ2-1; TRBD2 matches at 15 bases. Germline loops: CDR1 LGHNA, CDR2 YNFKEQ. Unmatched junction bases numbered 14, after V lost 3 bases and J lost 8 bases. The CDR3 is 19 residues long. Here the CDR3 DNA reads TGTGCCAGCAGCCATCTCATAGGACTAGCGGGGGGGCCCTCGCATGAGCAGTTCTTC. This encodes CASSHLIGLAGGPSHEQFF.

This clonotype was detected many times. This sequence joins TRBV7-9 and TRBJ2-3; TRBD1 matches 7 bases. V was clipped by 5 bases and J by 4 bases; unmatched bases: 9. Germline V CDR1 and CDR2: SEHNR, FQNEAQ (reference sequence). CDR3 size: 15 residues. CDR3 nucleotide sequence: TGTGCCAGCAGCCGCCGGGACAGCCCCCCAGATACGCAGTATTTT. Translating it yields CASSRRDSPPDTQYF.

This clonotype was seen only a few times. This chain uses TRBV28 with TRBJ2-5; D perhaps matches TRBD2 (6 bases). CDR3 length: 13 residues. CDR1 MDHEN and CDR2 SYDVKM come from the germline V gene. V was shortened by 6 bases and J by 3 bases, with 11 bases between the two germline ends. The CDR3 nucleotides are TGTGCCAGCAGACTGGGCGGGGAAGAGACCCAGTACTTC. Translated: CASRLGGEETQYF. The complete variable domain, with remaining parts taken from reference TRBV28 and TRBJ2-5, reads DVKVTQSSRYLVKRTGEKVFLECVQDMDHENMFWYRQDPGLGLRLIYFSYDVKMKEKGDIPEGYSVSREKKERFSLILESASTNQTSMYLCASRLGGEETQYFGPGTRLLVL.

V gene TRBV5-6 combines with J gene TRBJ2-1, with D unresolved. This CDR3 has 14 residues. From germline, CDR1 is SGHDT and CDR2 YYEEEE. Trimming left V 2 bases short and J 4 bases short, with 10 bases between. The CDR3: CASSFSGRYNEQFF. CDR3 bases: TGTGCCAGCAGCTTTTCGGGCCGGTACAATGAGCAGTTCTTC.

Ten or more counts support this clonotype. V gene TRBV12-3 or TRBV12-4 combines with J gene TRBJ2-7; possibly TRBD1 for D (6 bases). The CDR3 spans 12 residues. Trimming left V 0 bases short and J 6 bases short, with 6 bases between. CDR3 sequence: CASSLAGAEQYV. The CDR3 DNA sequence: TGTGCCAGCAGTTTAGCGGGGGCCGAGCAGTACGTC.

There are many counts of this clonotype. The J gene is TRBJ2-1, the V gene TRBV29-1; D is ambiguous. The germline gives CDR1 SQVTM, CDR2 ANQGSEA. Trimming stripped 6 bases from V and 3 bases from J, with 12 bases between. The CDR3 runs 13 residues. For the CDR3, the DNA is TGCAGCGTATTACCTCGAAACTACAATGAGCAGTTCTTC. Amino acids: CSVLPRNYNEQFF.

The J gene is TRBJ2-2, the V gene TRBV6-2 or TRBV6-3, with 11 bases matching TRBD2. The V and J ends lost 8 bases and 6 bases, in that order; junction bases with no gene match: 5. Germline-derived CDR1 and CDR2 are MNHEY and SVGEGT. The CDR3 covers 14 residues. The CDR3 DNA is TGTGCCAGCGCCCGGACTAGCGGGTCCGGGGAGCTGTTTTTT. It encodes CASARTSGSGELFF.

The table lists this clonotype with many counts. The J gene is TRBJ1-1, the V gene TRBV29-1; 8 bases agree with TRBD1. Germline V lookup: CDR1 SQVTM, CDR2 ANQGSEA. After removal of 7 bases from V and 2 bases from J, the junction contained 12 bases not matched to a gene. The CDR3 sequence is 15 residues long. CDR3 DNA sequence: TGCAGCGCCCCTATACCGGACAGGGAAAACACTGAAGCTTTCTTT. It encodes CSAPIPDRENTEAFF.

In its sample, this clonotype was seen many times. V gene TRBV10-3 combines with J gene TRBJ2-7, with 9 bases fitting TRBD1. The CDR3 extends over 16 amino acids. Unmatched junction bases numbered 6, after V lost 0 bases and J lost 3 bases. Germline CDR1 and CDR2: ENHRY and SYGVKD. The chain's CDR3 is CAISESLGTGNYEQYV. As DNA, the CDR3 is TGTGCCATCAGTGAGTCGCTCGGGACAGGGAACTACGAGCAGTACGTC.

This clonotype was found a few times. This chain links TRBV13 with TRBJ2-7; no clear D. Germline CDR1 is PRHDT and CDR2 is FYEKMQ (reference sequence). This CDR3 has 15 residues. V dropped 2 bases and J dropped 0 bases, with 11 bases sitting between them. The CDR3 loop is CASSLSPDSSYEQYV. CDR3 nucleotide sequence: TGTGCCAGCAGCTTAAGTCCGGATAGCTCCTACGAGCAGTACGTC.

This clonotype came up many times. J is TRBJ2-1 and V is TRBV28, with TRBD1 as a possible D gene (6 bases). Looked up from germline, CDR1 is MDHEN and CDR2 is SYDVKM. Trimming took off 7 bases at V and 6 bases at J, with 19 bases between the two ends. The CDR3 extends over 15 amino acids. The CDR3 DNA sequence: TGTGCCAGCACTCATCGGAAGGGGGTCCGCAATGAGCAGTTCTTC. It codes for CASTHRKGVRNEQFF.

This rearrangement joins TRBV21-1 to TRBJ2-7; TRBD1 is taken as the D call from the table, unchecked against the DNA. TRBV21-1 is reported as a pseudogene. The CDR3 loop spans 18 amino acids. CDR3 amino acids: CASSKGRVVDASTYEQYV. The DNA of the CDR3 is TGTGCCAGCAGCAAAGGCAGGGTCGTGGACGCTTCAACCTACGAGCAGTACGTC.

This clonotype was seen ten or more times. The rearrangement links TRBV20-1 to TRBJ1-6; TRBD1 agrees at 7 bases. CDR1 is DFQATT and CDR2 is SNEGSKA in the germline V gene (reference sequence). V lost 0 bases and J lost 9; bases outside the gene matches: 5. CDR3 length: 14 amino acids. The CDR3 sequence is CSARDDREASPLHF. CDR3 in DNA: TGCAGTGCTAGAGATGACAGGGAGGCTTCACCCCTCCACTTT.

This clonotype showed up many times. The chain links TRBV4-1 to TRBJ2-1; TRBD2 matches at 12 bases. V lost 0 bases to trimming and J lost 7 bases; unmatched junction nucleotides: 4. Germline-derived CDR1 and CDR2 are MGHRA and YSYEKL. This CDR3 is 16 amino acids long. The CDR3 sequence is CASSQEGTSGQNEQFF. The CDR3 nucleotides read TGCGCCAGCAGCCAAGAGGGGACTAGCGGGCAGAATGAGCAGTTCTTC.

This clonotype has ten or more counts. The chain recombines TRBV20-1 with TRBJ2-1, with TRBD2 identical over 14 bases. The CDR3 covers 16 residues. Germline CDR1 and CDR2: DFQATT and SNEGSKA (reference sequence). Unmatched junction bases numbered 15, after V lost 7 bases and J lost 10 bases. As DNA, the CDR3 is TGCAGTGGACACGGCGAGCCGGGACTAGCGGGGGTGGAGCAGTTCTTC. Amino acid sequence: CSGHGEPGLAGVEQFF.

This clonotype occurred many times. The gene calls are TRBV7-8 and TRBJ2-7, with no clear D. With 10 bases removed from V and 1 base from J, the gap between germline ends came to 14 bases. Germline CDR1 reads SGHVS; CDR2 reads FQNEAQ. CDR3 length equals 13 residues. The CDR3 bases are TGTGCCACTAGGGAACACTCGTCCTACGAGCAGTACTTC. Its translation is CATREHSSYEQYF.

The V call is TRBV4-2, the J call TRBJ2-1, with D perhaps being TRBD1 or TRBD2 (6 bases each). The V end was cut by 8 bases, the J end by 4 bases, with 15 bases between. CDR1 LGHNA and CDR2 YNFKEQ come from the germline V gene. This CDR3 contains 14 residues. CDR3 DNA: TGTGCCAGCGGCCCCGGGGGCCTGTACAATGAGCAGTTCTTC. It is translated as CASGPGGLYNEQFF.

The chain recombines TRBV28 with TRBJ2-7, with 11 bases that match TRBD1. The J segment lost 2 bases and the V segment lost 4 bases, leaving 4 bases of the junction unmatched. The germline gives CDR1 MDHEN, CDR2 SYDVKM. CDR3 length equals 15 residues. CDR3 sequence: CASSSGQGGTYEQYV. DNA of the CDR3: TGTGCCAGCAGTTCGGGACAGGGGGGCACCTACGAGCAGTACGTC.

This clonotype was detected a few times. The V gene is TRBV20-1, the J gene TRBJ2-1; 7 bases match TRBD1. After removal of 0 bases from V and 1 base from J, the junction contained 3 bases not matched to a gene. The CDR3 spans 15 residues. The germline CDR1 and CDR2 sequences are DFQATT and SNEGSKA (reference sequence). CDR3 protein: CSARDQGVSYNEQFF. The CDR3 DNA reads TGCAGTGCTAGAGATCAGGGGGTTTCCTACAATGAGCAGTTCTTC.

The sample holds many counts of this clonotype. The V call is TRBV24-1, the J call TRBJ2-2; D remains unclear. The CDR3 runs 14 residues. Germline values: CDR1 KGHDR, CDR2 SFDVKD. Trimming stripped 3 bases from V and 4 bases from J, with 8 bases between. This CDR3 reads CATSDQTVTGELFF. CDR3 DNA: TGTGCCACCAGTGATCAGACGGTCACCGGGGAGCTGTTTTTT.

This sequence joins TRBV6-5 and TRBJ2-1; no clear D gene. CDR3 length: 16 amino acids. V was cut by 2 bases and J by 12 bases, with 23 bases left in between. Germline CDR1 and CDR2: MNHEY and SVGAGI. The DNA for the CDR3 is TGTGCCAGCAGTTACATTTGGGCCCGTCGCCCCCATGGGCAGTTCTTC. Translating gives CASSYIWARRPHGQFF.

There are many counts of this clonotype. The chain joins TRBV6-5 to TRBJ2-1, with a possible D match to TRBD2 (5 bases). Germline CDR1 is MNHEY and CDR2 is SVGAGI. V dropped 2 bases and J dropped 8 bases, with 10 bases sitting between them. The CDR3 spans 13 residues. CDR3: CASSYPDWDEQFF. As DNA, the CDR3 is TGTGCCAGCAGTTACCCGGACTGGGATGAGCAGTTCTTC.